Following are 24 T cell receptor beta chains from one sample sequenced in a study of monozygotic twins with inflammatory bowel disease. For each CDR3 protein, TCRdb gives one entry from its re-call of the 5' RACE reads, without DNA. This table holds some 130,000 distinct CDR3 sequences. Source material: blood. The receptor source for this set is a human donor with ulcerative colitis or Crohn's disease, or a healthy co-twin of an affected twin (not recorded which).

The chain has TRBV11-2 and TRBJ2-2; the D gene TCRdb calls, TRBD1, cannot be checked with no DNA. Germline V gives CDR1 SGHAT, CDR2 FQNNGV. The CDR3 sequence is 16 residues long. This chain's CDR3 is CASSPPRQANTGELFF.

The genes are TRBV20-1 and TRBJ2-7; absent DNA, TCRdb's TRBD2 call cannot be checked. The CDR3 covers 14 residues. From germline, CDR1 is DFQATT and CDR2 SNEGSKA (reference sequence). The CDR3 loop is CSAATSGSPYEQYF.

V is TRBV12-3 or TRBV12-4 and J is TRBJ2-1. The CDR3 consists of 16 residues. The CDR3 region is CASSLALAGLYNEQFF.

The V call is TRBV5-1, the J call TRBJ2-5. In germline, CDR1 is SGHRS, CDR2 YFSETQ. This CDR3 is 16 amino acids long. CDR3 protein: CASSSVYAEVQETQYF.

The chain carries TRBV20-1 and TRBJ2-7. Germline CDR1 reads DFQATT; CDR2 reads SNEGSKA (reference sequence). This CDR3 contains 13 residues. CDR3 in amino acids: CSARVAVSYEQYF.

The V gene is TRBV6-5, the J gene TRBJ2-7. The germline gives CDR1 MNHEY, CDR2 SVGAGI. The CDR3 covers 15 residues. CDR3: CASSYLAGSSYEQYF.

The rearrangement uses TRBV9 and TRBJ2-2; with no DNA, the TCRdb D assignment of TRBD1 cannot be verified. The CDR3 has 13 amino acids. Germline V gene lookup returns CDR1 SGDLS and CDR2 YYNGEE. Here the CDR3 reads CASNRGITGELFF.

The chain combines TRBV6-1 with TRBJ2-1; the TRBD1 assignment by TCRdb is unverifiable without DNA. CDR1 and CDR2 from the germline V gene are MNHNS and SASEGT. The CDR3 covers 14 residues. CDR3 protein: CASSPGWQGNQQFF.

The chain joins TRBV5-1 to TRBJ2-7. This CDR3 has 14 residues. Per the germline V gene, CDR1 is SGHRS and CDR2 is YFSETQ. CDR3 sequence: CASSWGQGPYEQYF.

The rearrangement joins TRBV12-3 or TRBV12-4 to TRBJ2-5. The CDR3 sequence is 12 residues long. CDR3: CASSEEQETQYF.

The chain joins TRBV7-2 to TRBJ1-4. This CDR3 is 13 amino acids long. CDR1 and CDR2 (germline): SGHTA, FQGNSA. Here the CDR3 reads CASSLDFRKKLFF.

The chain recombines TRBV7-2 with TRBJ2-3; TCRdb designates TRBD2, a call that cannot be tested without DNA. This CDR3 is built from 15 residues. In germline, CDR1 is SGHTA, CDR2 FQGNSA. The CDR3 is CASSSDSGSTDTQYF.

The CDR3 here is CASSLQGNQPQHF. V gene TRBV5-4 combines with J gene TRBJ1-5; lacking DNA, the TRBD1 call made by TCRdb goes unchecked. This CDR3 comprises 13 residues. Germline lookup yields CDR1 SGHNT and CDR2 YYREEE (reference sequence).

The CDR3 sequence is CASRPGQQVPNEQFF. V is TRBV19 and J is TRBJ2-1; lacking DNA, the TRBD1 call made by TCRdb goes unchecked. The CDR3 length is 15 residues. Germline V CDR1 and CDR2: LNHDA, SQIVND (reference sequence).

The V gene is TRBV27, the J gene TRBJ2-1. Germline lookup yields CDR1 MNHEY and CDR2 SMNVEV (reference sequence). The CDR3 contains 13 residues. CDR3 loop: CASRHGRYNEQFF.

This sequence joins TRBV7-2 and TRBJ2-1; without DNA, the TCRdb call of TRBD2 cannot be checked. Germline lookup yields CDR1 SGHTA and CDR2 FQGNSA. The CDR3 runs to 16 residues. This CDR3 reads CASSLWSGRQDNEQFF.

The chain carries TRBV20-1 and TRBJ2-3; TCRdb's D call, TRBD1, is unchecked because there is no DNA. Germline V CDR1 and CDR2: DFQATT, SNEGSKA (reference sequence). The CDR3 consists of 15 residues. The CDR3 loop is CSASPPGAGTDTQYF.

The chain has TRBV6-5 and TRBJ2-7; TCRdb selects TRBD2, and the lack of DNA leaves this call unchecked. The germline gives CDR1 MNHEY, CDR2 SVGAGI. This CDR3 region has 13 residues. CDR3: CASSITSGYEQYF.

The chain is built from TRBV6-1 and TRBJ2-6; TCRdb outputs TRBD1, but without DNA this stays unchecked. The germline gives CDR1 MNHNS, CDR2 SASEGT. CDR3 length equals 16 residues. CDR3 protein: CASSPPGPSGANVLTF.

The chain has TRBV19 and TRBJ1-4. Germline lookup yields CDR1 LNHDA and CDR2 SQIVND (reference sequence). CDR3 size: 13 residues. The CDR3 is CATAGGAREKLFF.

This chain joins TRBV4-2 and TRBJ1-2. This CDR3 is 15 amino acids long. Per the germline V gene, CDR1 is LGHNA and CDR2 is YNFKEQ. The CDR3 reads CASSPHQDPNYGYTF.

This chain uses TRBV11-3 with TRBJ2-2. Germline V gene lookup returns CDR1 SGHNT and CDR2 YENEEA. The CDR3 runs to 16 residues. The CDR3 loop reads CASSPRSFANTGELFF.

This rearrangement joins TRBV9 to TRBJ1-3; as DNA is missing, the TRBD1 call by TCRdb cannot be tested. The CDR3 runs 15 residues. Germline assignment: CDR1 SGDLS and CDR2 YYNGEE. This CDR3 is CASSTGANSGNTIYF.

This chain connects TRBV5-6 to TRBJ2-5; TCRdb's D call of TRBD1 is untestable without DNA. The CDR3 runs to 15 residues. From germline, CDR1 is SGHDT and CDR2 YYEEEE. The CDR3 here is CASSPGRNLKETQYF.